This TCR beta chain was retrieved from a study of early T cells in non-severe SARS-CoV-2 infection. There are many counts of this clonotype. The junction departs from germline at one end; a sequencing error may be responsible. Individual cDNA molecules were tagged with unique molecular identifiers, the study reported. MiXCR, run by TCRdb on the 5' RACE reads, gives a single entry per CDR3 protein. Among about 69,000 distinct CDR3 sequences listed, 12% were seen once. Source material: whole blood. The clonotype comes from an adult who was a healthcare worker with PCR-confirmed SARS-CoV-2 infection or an uninfected control (not recorded which).

The CDR3 spells CASSLLETQYF. The CDR3 bases are TGCGCCAGCAGCTTGCTGGAGACCCAGTACTTC. The V gene is TRBV11-2, the J gene TRBJ2-5; no clear D. CDR1 and CDR2 (germline): SGHAT, FQNNGV. This CDR3 is 11 amino acids long.